This TCR beta chain came from a study of OX40 agonist ivuxolimab in advanced cancers. Study-level background: Among those enrolled, mean age was around 55 years (range 23 to 79) and approximately 83% were male. Findings and caveats of the study: Low normalized clonal expansion also occurred in some nonresponding patients.

Profiled with immunoSEQ multiplex PCR; TCRdb holds only in-frame clones, not every one. Of 150,000 to 190,000 clones detected, 94% appear once; the ten largest clones hold about 0.31%. About this clone itself: Its matching antigen is unknown.

People who had autoimmune disease history or systemic immunosuppression were excluded. The CDR3 loop spans 16 amino acids. Trimming left V 5 bases short and J 8 bases short, with 24 bases between. Germline V gives CDR1 SGHTA, CDR2 FQGNSA. The chain combines TRBV7-2 with TRBJ1-2, with D perhaps matching TRBD1 (5 bases). Specimen: CD4+ or CD8+ T cells sorted from blood, collected in a trial of the OX40 agonist ivuxolimab. This clonotype originated in an adult with an advanced solid tumor such as melanoma, head and neck, liver or kidney cancer. The CDR3 loop reads CASSPHGTGALNGYTF. For the CDR3, the DNA is TGTGCCAGCAGCCCCCACGGTACAGGCGCTCTGAACGGCTACACCTTC.